This TCR beta chain derives from a study of T cell responses to AZD1222 COVID-19 vaccine. TCRdb's table, derived via immunoSEQ multiplex PCR, lists solely in-frame clones and lacks some. This repertoire shows approximately 140,000 clones, more than 80% found once; its top ten account for roughly 7.6%. Germline CDR1 is SQVTM and CDR2 is ANQGSEA. The CDR3 is 12 amino acids. Deletions cut 2 bases from V and 10 bases from J, with 12 bases between. This sequence was found in an adult who received the MenACWY meningococcal vaccine as a control. The sequences come from peripheral blood, collected 28 days after the second dose of the MenACWY control vaccine. This rearrangement joins TRBV29-1 to TRBJ2-4; a possible D gene is TRBD2 (5 bases). CDR3 nucleotide sequence: TGCAGCGTTGAATCTGCAGGAGGAATTCAGTACTTC. This encodes CSVESAGGIQYF.